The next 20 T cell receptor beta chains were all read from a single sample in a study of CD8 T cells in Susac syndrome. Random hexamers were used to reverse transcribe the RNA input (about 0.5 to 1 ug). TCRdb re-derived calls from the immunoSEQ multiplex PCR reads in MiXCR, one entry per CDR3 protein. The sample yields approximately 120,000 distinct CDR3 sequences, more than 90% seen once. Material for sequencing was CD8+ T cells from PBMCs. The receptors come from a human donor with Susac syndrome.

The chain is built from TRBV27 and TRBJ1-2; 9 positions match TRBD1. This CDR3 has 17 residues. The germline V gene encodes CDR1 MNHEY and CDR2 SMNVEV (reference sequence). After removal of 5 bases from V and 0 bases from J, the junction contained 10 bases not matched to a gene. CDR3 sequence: CASSPFPGTGTNYGYTF. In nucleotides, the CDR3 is TGTGCCAGCAGTCCGTTCCCCGGGACAGGGACTAACTATGGCTACACCTTC.

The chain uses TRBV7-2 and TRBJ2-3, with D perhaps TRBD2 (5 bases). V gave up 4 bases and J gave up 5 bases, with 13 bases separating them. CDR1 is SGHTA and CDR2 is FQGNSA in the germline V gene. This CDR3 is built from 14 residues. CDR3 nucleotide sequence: TGTGCCAGCAGCTGGGAGCTTAAGGAAGATACGCAGTATTTT. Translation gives CASSWELKEDTQYF.

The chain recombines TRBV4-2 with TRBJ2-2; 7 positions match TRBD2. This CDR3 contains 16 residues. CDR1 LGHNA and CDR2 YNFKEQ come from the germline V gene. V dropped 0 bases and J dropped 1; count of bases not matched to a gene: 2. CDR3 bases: TGTGCCAGCAGCCAAGAAAGCGGGGTGAACACCGGGGAGCTGTTTTTT. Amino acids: CASSQESGVNTGELFF.

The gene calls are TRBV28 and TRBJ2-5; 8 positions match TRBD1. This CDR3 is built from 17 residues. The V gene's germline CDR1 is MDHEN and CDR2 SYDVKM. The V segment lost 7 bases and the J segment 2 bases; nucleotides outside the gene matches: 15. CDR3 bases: TGTGCCAGCACCGAAACTCCAGGGGGCACCCCACAAGAGACCCAGTACTTC. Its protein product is CASTETPGGTPQETQYF. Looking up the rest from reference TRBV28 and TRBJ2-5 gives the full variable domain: DVKVTQSSRYLVKRTGEKVFLECVQDMDHENMFWYRQDPGLGLRLIYFSYDVKMKEKGDIPEGYSVSREKKERFSLILESASTNQTSMYLCASTETPGGTPQETQYFGPGTRLLVL.

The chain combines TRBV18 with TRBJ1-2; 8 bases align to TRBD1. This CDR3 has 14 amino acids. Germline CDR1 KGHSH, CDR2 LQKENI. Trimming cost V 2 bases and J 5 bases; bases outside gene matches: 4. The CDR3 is CASSPGQGNYGYTF. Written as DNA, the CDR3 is TGTGCCAGCTCACCAGGACAGGGAAATTATGGCTACACCTTC.

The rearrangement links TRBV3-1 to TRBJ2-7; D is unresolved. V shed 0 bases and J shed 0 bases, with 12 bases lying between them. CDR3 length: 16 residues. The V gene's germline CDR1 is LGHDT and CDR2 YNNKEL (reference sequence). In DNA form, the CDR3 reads TGTGCCAGCAGCCAAGATAACGGATATTACTCCTACGAGCAGTACTTC. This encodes CASSQDNGYYSYEQYF.

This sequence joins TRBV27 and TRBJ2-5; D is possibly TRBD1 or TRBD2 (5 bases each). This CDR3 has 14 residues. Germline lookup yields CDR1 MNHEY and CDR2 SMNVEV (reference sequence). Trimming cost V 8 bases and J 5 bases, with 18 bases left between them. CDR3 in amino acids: CASGYLGPTETQYF. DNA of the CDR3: TGTGCCAGCGGCTATTTGGGACCGACGGAGACCCAGTACTTC.

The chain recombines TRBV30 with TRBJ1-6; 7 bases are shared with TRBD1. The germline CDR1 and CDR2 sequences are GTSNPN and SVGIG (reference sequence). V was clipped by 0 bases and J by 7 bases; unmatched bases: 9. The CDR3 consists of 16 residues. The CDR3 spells CAWSVDRPFGNSPLHF. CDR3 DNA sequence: TGTGCCTGGAGTGTGGACAGGCCGTTCGGAAATTCACCCCTCCACTTT. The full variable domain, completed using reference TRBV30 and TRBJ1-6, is SQTIHQWPATLVQPVGSPLSLECTVEGTSNPNLYWYRQAAGRGLQLLFYSVGIGQISSEVPQNLSASRPQDRQFILSSKKLLLSDSGFYLCAWSVDRPFGNSPLHFGNGTRLTVT.

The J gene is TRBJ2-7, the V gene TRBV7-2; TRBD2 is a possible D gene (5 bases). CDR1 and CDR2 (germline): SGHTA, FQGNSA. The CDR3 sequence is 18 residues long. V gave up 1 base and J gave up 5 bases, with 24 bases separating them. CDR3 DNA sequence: TGTGCCAGCAGCTTAGAAGTGGGTAGTGAGCGCTCGAGGGACGAGCAGTACTTC. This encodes CASSLEVGSERSRDEQYF.

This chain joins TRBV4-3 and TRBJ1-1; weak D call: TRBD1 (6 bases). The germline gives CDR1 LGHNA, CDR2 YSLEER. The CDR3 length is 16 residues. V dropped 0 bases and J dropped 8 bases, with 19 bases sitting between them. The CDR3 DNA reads TGCGCCAGCAGCCAAGATGCACTAGGGGGGCATAACGAAGCTTTCTTT. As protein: CASSQDALGGHNEAFF.

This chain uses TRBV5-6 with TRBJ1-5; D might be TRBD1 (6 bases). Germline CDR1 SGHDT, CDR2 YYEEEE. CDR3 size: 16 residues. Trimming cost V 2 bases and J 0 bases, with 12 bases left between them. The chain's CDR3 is CASSLQGGFSNQPQHF. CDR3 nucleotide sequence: TGTGCCAGCAGCTTACAAGGGGGATTTAGCAATCAGCCCCAGCATTTT.

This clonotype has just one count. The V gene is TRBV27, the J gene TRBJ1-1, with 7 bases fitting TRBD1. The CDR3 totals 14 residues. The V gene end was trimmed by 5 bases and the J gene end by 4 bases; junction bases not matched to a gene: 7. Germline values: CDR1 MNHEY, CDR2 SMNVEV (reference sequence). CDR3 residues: CASSNTGAGTEAFF. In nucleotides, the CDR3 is TGTGCCAGCAGTAATACAGGGGCGGGCACTGAAGCTTTCTTT.

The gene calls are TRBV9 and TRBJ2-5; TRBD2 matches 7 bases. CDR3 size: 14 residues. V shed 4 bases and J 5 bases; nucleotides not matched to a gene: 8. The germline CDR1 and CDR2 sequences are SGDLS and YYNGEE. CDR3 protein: CASSPTSRGETQYF. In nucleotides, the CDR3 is TGTGCCAGCAGCCCGACTAGCCGAGGGGAGACCCAGTACTTC.

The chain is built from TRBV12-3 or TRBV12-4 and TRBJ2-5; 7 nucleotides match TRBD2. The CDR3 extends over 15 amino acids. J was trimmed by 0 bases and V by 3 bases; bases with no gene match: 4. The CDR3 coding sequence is TGTGCCAGCAGTTTCAGCGGGGTGTACCAAGAGACCCAGTACTTC. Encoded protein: CASSFSGVYQETQYF.

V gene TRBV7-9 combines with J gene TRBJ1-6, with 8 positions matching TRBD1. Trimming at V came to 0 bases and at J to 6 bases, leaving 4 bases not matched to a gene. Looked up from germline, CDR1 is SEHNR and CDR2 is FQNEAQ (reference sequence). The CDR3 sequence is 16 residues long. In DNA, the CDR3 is TGTGCCAGCAGCTTAGCCGGACAGGGAATTAATTCACCCCTCCACTTT. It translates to CASSLAGQGINSPLHF.

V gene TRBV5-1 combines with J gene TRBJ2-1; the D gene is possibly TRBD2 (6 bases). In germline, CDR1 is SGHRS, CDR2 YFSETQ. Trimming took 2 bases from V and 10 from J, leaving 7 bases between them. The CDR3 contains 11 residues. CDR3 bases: TGCGCCAGCAGCTTTGCGGGGGAGCAGTTCTTC. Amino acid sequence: CASSFAGEQFF.

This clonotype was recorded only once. The CDR3 is CSARPPGLASSYNEQFF. As DNA, the CDR3 is TGCAGTGCTAGACCTCCGGGACTAGCGTCGTCCTACAATGAGCAGTTCTTC. This sequence joins TRBV20-1 and TRBJ2-1, with TRBD2 matching over 10 bases. V lost 2 bases and J lost 1; bases outside the gene matches: 8. From germline, CDR1 is DFQATT and CDR2 SNEGSKA (reference sequence). CDR3 length: 17 residues.

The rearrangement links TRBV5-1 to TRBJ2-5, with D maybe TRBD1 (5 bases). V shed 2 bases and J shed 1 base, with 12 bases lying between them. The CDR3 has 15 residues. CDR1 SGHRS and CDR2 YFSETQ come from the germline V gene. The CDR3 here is CASSFHDRTQETQYF. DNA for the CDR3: TGCGCCAGCAGCTTTCACGACAGAACCCAAGAGACCCAGTACTTC.

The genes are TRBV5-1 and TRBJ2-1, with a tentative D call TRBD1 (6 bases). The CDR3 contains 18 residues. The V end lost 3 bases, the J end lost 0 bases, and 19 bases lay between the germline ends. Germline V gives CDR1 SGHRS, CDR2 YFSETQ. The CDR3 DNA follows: TGCGCCAGCAGCTCTCAGGTCAGGGGCAAGAGCTCCTACAATGAGCAGTTCTTC. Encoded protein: CASSSQVRGKSSYNEQFF. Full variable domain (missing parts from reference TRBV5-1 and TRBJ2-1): KAGVTQTPRYLIKTRGQQVTLSCSPISGHRSVSWYQQTPGQGLQFLFEYFSETQRNKGNFPGRFSGRQFSNSRSEMNVSTLELGDSALYLCASSSQVRGKSSYNEQFFGPGTRLTVL.

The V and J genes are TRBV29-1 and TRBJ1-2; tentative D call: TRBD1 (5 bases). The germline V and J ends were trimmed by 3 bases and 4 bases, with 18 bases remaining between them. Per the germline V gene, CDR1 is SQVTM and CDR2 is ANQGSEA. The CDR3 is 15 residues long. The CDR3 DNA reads TGCAGCGTTGATGGCGTGGAGGGGCGCGTCTATGGCTACACCTTC. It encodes CSVDGVEGRVYGYTF.